This T cell receptor beta chain was sequenced for a study of blood T cell repertoires in COVID-19 (dated by TCRdb to the early 2020s). The study in broad terms: Collaborator samples came from the United States, Italy and Spain and covered acute and convalescent phases of COVID-19. The material from the prospective study consisted of cDNA or gDNA derived from T cells, B-cell-depleted T cells, or PBMCs. Subjects who had been exposed to COVID-19, were actively infected with it, or had recovered from it provided the deeply sampled blood TCRbeta repertoires that made up the dataset. HLA class I and class II types, where available, came from metadata supplied by the sample provider rather than from assay-based typing. Nearly every sample came with metadata listing a de-identified subject ID, COVID-19 status, age in years and sex. The repertoires were released in a freely available public database meant as a resource for research on the immune response to SARS-CoV-2. The samples were drawn from two sources: the first 160 participants of the ongoing ImmuneRACE study, and 1,000 to 1,500 subjects contributed by 6 global collaborators. What the research found in general, with its limitations: The amount of clinical and demographic metadata varied by source and participant and was provided uncurated.

The immunoSEQ Assay, a bias-controlled multiplex PCR, was used to amplify TCRbeta CDR3 regions from genomic DNA. The authors' pipeline ran thus. The number of nucleated cells in each sample was estimated by amplification of reference gene primers within the assay. To quantify the absolute abundance of each unique TCRbeta CDR3 rearrangement, sequence reads were collapsed and filtered. For each sample, productive Simpson clonality was calculated by taking the square root of Simpson's diversity index across productive rearrangements. As stored in TCRdb, this immuneACCESS dataset retains in-frame rearrangements with V and J assigned. A fraction of the clones does not appear; measured against another copy, unresolved V genes explain less than half of the discrepancy, and the remainder lacks a known reason. V and J calls and clone size follow that table, whereas D and trimming were derived from the DNA. Present in this sample are around 170,000 clones, 84% of which were seen just once. The top ten constitute roughly 8% of the sample.

Unmatched junction bases come to 6, with V trimmed by 3 bases and J by 1 base. Reading the germline V gene (reference sequence) gives CDR1 DFQATT and CDR2 SNEGSKA. The CDR3 numbers 15 residues from cysteine through phenylalanine. CDR3 DNA only is kept here, 45 bases in frame from base 1. Participants in the prospective study were enrolled through a virtual design, were aged about 18 to 100 years, and lived in about 25 United States geographic areas. In the prospective study, participants were assigned to cohorts based on the clinical history participants reported in a screening survey and a study questionnaire. ImmuneRACE Cohort 3 recovered participants were defined by two consecutive negative NP/OP PCR tests, healthcare professional clearance, or symptom resolution. Mobile phlebotomists in the prospective study collected whole blood, serum and a nasopharyngeal or oropharyngeal swab from every participant. Additional blood draws and questionnaires over an approximately two-month period could optionally be provided by prospective study participants. Prospective study blood samples were shipped either frozen or at room temperature before DNA extraction.

Concerning this clone itself: The antigen it binds to is not known. Within one base of it there is no much larger clone, and no base qualities were kept.

The sequence joins TRBV20-1 to TRBJ2-5, with 9 bases aligning to TRBD1. The material sequenced was PBMCs or T cells enriched from blood (not recorded which). This sequence was found in a woman in her fifties or sixties who had recovered from COVID-19. The bases are TGCAGTGCTAGTAGCGGACAGGGGTTCCAAGAGACCCAGTACTTC. This is translated as CSASSGQGFQETQYF.